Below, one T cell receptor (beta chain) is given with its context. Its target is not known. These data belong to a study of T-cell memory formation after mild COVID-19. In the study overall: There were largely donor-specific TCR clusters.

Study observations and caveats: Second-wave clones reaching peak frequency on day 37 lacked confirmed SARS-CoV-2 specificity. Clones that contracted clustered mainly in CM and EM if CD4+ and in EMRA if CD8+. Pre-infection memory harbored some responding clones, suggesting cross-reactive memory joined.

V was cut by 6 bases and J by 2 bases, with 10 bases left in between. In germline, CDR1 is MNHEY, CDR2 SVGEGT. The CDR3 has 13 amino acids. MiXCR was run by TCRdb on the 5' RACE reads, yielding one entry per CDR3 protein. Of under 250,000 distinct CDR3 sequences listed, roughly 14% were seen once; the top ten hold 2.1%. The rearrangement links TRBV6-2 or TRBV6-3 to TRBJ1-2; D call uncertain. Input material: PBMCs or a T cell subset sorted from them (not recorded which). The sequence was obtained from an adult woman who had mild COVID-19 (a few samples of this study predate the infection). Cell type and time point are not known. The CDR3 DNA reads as TGTGCCAGCAGCGCCTCGTTGAACTATGGCTACACCTTC. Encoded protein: CASSASLNYGYTF.